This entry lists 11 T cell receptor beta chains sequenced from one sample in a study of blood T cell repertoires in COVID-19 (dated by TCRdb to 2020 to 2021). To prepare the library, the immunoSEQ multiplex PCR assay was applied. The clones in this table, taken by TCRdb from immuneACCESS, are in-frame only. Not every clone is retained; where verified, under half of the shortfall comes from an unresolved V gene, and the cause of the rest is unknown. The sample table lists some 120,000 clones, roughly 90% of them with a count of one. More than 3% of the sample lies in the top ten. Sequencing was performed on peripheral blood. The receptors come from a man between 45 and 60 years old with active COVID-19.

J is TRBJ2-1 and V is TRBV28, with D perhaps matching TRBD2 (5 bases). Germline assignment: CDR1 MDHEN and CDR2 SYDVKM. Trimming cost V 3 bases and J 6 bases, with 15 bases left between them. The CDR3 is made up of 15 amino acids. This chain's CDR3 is CASSFRGNLRNEQFF. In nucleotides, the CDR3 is TGTGCCAGCAGTTTTCGGGGTAACCTACGCAATGAGCAGTTCTTC. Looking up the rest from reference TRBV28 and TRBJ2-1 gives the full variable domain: DVKVTQSSRYLVKRTGEKVFLECVQDMDHENMFWYRQDPGLGLRLIYFSYDVKMKEKGDIPEGYSVSREKKERFSLILESASTNQTSMYLCASSFRGNLRNEQFFGPGTRLTVL.

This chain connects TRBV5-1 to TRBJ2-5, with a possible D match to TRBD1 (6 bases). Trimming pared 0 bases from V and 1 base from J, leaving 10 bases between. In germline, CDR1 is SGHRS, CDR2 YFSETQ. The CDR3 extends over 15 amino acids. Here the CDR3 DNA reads TGCGCCAGCAGCTTGGTTGTGGGGGCCCAAGAGACCCAGTACTTC. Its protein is CASSLVVGAQETQYF.

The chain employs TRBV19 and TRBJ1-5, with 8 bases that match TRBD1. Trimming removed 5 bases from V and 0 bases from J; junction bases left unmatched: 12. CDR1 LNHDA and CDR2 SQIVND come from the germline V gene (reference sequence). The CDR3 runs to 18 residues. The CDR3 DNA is TGTGCCAGTAGTGCCCCGGACAGGGTTTGGCATAGCAATCAGCCCCAGCATTTT. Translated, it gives CASSAPDRVWHSNQPQHF.

This CDR3 is CASSLAGTSLIGQFF. CDR3 DNA sequence: TGTGCCAGCAGCTTAGCCGGGACTAGTCTTATTGGGCAGTTCTTC. The rearrangement uses TRBV5-6 and TRBJ2-1, with 8 bases identical to TRBD2. The length of the CDR3 is 15 residues. Trimming took 2 bases from V and 12 from J; bases not matched to a gene: 13. From germline, CDR1 is SGHDT and CDR2 YYEEEE.

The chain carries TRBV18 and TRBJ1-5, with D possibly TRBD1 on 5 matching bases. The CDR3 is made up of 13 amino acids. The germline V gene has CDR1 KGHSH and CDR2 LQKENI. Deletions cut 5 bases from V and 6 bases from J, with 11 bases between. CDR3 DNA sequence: TGTGCCAGCTCAGCGACAGTGGCTCAGCCCCAGCATTTT. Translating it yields CASSATVAQPQHF.

CDR3 sequence (DNA): TGTGCCAGCAGCGGCAGGGGGCGGGTCGAGCAGTACTTC. It specifies CASSGRGRVEQYF. The chain joins TRBV11-2 to TRBJ2-7, with TRBD1 matching 8 bases. J gave up 6 bases and V 5 bases, and 6 bases lay outside the gene matches. Germline loops: CDR1 SGHAT, CDR2 FQNNGV. The CDR3 spans 13 residues.

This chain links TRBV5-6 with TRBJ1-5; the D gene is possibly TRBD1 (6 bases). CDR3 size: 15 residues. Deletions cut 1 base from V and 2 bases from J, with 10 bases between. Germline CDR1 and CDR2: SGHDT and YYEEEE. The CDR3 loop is CASSLFGGRNQPQHF. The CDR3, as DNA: TGTGCCAGCAGCTTGTTCGGGGGGCGCAATCAGCCCCAGCATTTT.

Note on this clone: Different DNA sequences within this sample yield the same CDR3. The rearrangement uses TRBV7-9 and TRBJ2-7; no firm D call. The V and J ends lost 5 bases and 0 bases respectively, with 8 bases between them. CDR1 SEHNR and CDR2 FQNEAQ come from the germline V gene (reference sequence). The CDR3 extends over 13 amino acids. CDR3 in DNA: TGTGCCAGCAGCCCGGGTACCTCCTACGAGCAGTACTTC. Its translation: CASSPGTSYEQYF.

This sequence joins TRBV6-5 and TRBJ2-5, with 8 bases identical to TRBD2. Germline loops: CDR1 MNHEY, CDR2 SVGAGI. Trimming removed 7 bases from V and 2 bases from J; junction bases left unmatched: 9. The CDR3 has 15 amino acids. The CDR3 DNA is TGTGCCAGCAACCCAAACGGGGGGGCACAAGAGACCCAGTACTTC. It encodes CASNPNGGAQETQYF.

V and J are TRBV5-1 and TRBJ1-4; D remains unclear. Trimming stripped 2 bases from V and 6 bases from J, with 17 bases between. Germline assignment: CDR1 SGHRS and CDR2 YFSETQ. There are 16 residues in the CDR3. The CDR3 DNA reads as TGCGCCAGCAGCTTAAATCCCGCAGCGGTCGATGAAAAACTGTTTTTT. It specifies CASSLNPAAVDEKLFF.

In DNA form, the CDR3 reads TGTGCCAGCAGTTACGGCCTAGCGGGAGTCTACAATGAGCAGTTCTTC. It is translated as CASSYGLAGVYNEQFF. The gene calls are TRBV6-5 and TRBJ2-1, with TRBD2 identical over 10 bases. CDR1 is MNHEY and CDR2 is SVGAGI in the germline V gene. The CDR3 length is 16 residues. The ends lost 2 bases at V and 3 bases at J; junction bases unmatched: 4.